A selection of T cell receptor beta chains follows, all from one sample in a study of T cells in Graves' hyperthyroidism and ophthalmopathy. TCRdb ran MiXCR on the multiplex PCR reads and lists one entry per CDR3 protein. The sample has some 270,000 distinct CDR3 sequences, around 25% seen once. The source material was blood. The receptor source for this set is a middle-aged woman with Graves' ophthalmopathy. Each CDR3 is given with its conserved first and last residue. Fields, in order: J gene, V gene, D gene, clone size, CDR3 DNA, CDR3 protein. The D gene is left open where the match is weak. Rows give clone size only sometimes, using once, few, many, or a class for an expanded clone.

>TRBJ1-2|TRBV3-1|.|many
TGTGCCAGCAGCCAAGGAAAACAGGGAAACTATGGCTACACCTTC
CASSQGKQGNYGYTF
>TRBJ1-1|TRBV3-1|.|.
TGTGCCAGCAGCCAGCATGAGAACACTGAAGCTTTCTTT
CASSQHENTEAFF
>TRBJ2-7|TRBV28|.|many
TGTGCCAGCAGTTTAAGGTACGAGCAGTACTTC
CASSLRYEQYF
>TRBJ1-2|TRBV28|TRBD1|many
TGTGCCAGCAGGGAGACAGGGGGTGCACGCTACACCTTC
CASRETGGARYTF
>TRBJ2-7|TRBV19|.|many
TGTGCCAGTAGTATATTCCAGGGGTCCTACGAGCAGTACTTC
CASSIFQGSYEQYF
>TRBJ2-7|TRBV5-6|TRBD2|few
TGTGCCAGCCATAACCTAGCGGGAGTTTTTGACGAGCAGTACTTC
CASHNLAGVFDEQYF
>TRBJ1-5|TRBV20-1|.|many
TGCAGTGCTGCCGGGGGGGGCAATCAGCCCCAGCATTTT
CSAAGGGNQPQHF
>TRBJ2-5|TRBV19|.|many
TGTGCCAGTAGTATAGATCGCGAGACCCAGTACTTC
CASSIDRETQYF
>TRBJ2-7|TRBV27|TRBD2|many
TGTGCCAGCAGACTGGCGGGAGATTCCTACGAGCAGTACTTC
CASRLAGDSYEQYF
>TRBJ2-7|TRBV18|TRBD1|.
TGTGCCAGCTCACCAGGCAGGGACAGACCCTACGAGCAGTACTTC
CASSPGRDRPYEQYF
>TRBJ1-1|TRBV13|.|many
TGTGCCAGCAGCTTAGGCCGGCAGGGTCCCATGAACACTGAAGCTTTCTTT
CASSLGRQGPMNTEAFF
>TRBJ2-5|TRBV20-1|.|.
TGCAGTGCAACCTCGCCCCAAGAGACCCAGTACTTC
CSATSPQETQYF
>TRBJ2-7|TRBV10-1|.|many
TGCGCCAGCAGTGAAGGTCGGTACTCCTACGAGCAGTACTTC
CASSEGRYSYEQYF
>TRBJ2-5|TRBV11-1|TRBD1|many
TGTGCCAGCAGCTTTATATTAGGGACAGGTGTTCAAGAGACCCAGTACTTC
CASSFILGTGVQETQYF
>TRBJ2-7|TRBV5-1|TRBD2|many
TGCGCCAGCAGCTTGGGGACTAGCGGGAGCCGCCACGAGCAGTACTTC
CASSLGTSGSRHEQYF
>TRBJ2-5|TRBV12-3/TRBV12-4|TRBD1|many
TGTGCCAGCAGTTCCACTCTGGGACAGGGGTTTCTAGAGACCCAGTACTTC
CASSSTLGQGFLETQYF
>TRBJ2-5|TRBV7-2|.|once
TGTGCCAGCAGCTTCAGGGCGGTCCAAGAGACCCAGTACTTC
CASSFRAVQETQYF
>TRBJ2-7|TRBV9|TRBD1|many
TGTGCCAGCAGCGTGGGGGGACAGGGCTTCTACGAGCAGTACTTC
CASSVGGQGFYEQYF
>TRBJ2-7|TRBV6-5|TRBD1|many
TGTGCCAGCAGTTTGCGGGACAGGATTTTTTCCTACGAGCAGTACTTC
CASSLRDRIFSYEQYF
>TRBJ2-2|TRBV5-1|TRBD2|many
TGCGCCAGCAGCGGACTAGCGGGGAACACCGGGGAGCTGTTTTTT
CASSGLAGNTGELFF
>TRBJ2-2|TRBV11-1|.|many
TGTGCCAGCAGTCGATCGGGCAGGGGTAACACCGGGGAGCTGTTTTTT
CASSRSGRGNTGELFF
>TRBJ1-6|TRBV7-9|.|many
TGTGCCAGCAGCTACAGGATTCCTCTTGATTCACCCCTCCACTTT
CASSYRIPLDSPLHF
>TRBJ2-7|TRBV24-1|TRBD2|.
TGTGCCAGCAGTTCCGGGACTAGCTCCATGGACGAGCAGTACTTC
CASSSGTSSMDEQYF
>TRBJ1-1|TRBV5-1|.|many
TGCGCCAGCAGCTTGGTAGGGTACGGTGAAGCTTTCTTT
CASSLVGYGEAFF
>TRBJ2-5|TRBV29-1|.|.
TGCAGCGTTGTGTGGCCCTTAAGAGGGGAGACCCAGTACTTC
CSVVWPLRGETQYF
>TRBJ1-5|TRBV6-5|TRBD1|many
TGTGCCAGCCGGGGACAGGGGGACCAGCCCCAGCATTTT
CASRGQGDQPQHF
>TRBJ1-5|TRBV2|TRBD1|.
TGTGCCAGCAGTGGGGACAGGGAGGATCAGCCCCAGCATTTT
CASSGDREDQPQHF
>TRBJ1-1|TRBV6-1|.|few
TGTGCCAGCATAAAATCATGGGGCGGGAACACTGAAGCTTTCTTT
CASIKSWGGNTEAFF
>TRBJ2-7|TRBV6-2/TRBV6-3|.|many
TGTGCCAGCAGTACACCGGGACTTAACTCCTACGAGCAGTACTTC
CASSTPGLNSYEQYF
>TRBJ2-7|TRBV25-1|TRBD2|many
TGTGCCAGCAGTGAAAATGGCGGGAGGGGGTACGAGCAGTACTTC
CASSENGGRGYEQYF
>TRBJ1-1|TRBV19|TRBD1|many
TGTGCCAGTAGGCCGGGACAGGGGGCGAACACTGAAGCTTTCTTT
CASRPGQGANTEAFF
>TRBJ2-4|TRBV15|.|many
TGTGCCACCAGCACAATAAACCTAAACGGAAACATTCAGTACTTC
CATSTINLNGNIQYF
>TRBJ2-7|TRBV12-3/TRBV12-4|.|.
TGTGCCAGCAGTCGGAATCGGTGGCACGAGCAGTACTTC
CASSRNRWHEQYF
>TRBJ2-7|TRBV6-5|.|.
TGTGCCAGCAGGTTACAGGGATTGACCTACGAGCAGTACTTC
CASRLQGLTYEQYF
>TRBJ2-2|TRBV24-1|TRBD1|.
TGTGCCACCAGTGACCGCACGGACAGGGGGCGACACACCGGGGAGCTGTTTTTT
CATSDRTDRGRHTGELFF
>TRBJ2-4|TRBV19|TRBD1|many
TGTGCCAGTATCCAAAACGGACAGGGACCCATTCAGTACTTC
CASIQNGQGPIQYF
>TRBJ2-7|TRBV4-1|TRBD1|many
TGCGCCAGCAGCACTGGACAGGGGGACTACGAGCAGTACTTC
CASSTGQGDYEQYF
>TRBJ2-5|TRBV7-2|.|.
TGTGCCAGCAGCTCGGCCAGGGAGACCCAGTACTTC
CASSSARETQYF
>TRBJ2-5|TRBV11-2|TRBD2|many
TGTGCCAGCAGCTTAGTTGGCGGGAGCAATCAAGAGACCCAGTACTTC
CASSLVGGSNQETQYF
>TRBJ1-2|TRBV12-3/TRBV12-4|.|few
TGTGCCAGCAGGAAGGGGCTCGGCTACACCTTC
CASRKGLGYTF
>TRBJ2-5|TRBV6-1|TRBD1|.
TGTGCCAGCAGCCCGCGACAGGGGTACCAAGAGACCCAGTACTTC
CASSPRQGYQETQYF
>TRBJ2-5|TRBV6-4|TRBD2|many
TGTACCAGCAGTGACAACGGACTAGCGGGAGCCTTCGGGGAGACCCAGTACTTC
CTSSDNGLAGAFGETQYF
>TRBJ2-7|TRBV3-1|.|few
TGTGCCAGCAGCCAAGAACAGGGAAGGTTCGAGCAGTACTTC
CASSQEQGRFEQYF
>TRBJ2-5|TRBV7-3|TRBD1|many
TGTGCCAGCAGCTTAAGAGGGGGCGGGGAGACCCAGTACTTC
CASSLRGGGETQYF
>TRBJ2-5|TRBV28|TRBD1|many
TGTGCCAGCAGCTCCCGATTCGAACAGGGGCGGAGAGAGACCCAGTACTTC
CASSSRFEQGRRETQYF
>TRBJ2-4|TRBV5-1|.|.
TGCGCCAGCAGCTCAGACCTAGGGGTACTAGCCAAAAACATTCAGTACTTC
CASSSDLGVLAKNIQYF
>TRBJ2-7|TRBV19|TRBD1|many
TGTGCCACCGCCCCGGGACAGGGGGCTCGAGAGCAGTACTTC
CATAPGQGAREQYF